A selection of T cell receptor beta chains follows, all from one sample in a study of T cells in Graves' hyperthyroidism and ophthalmopathy. TCRdb fed the multiplex PCR reads into MiXCR, producing one record per CDR3 protein. The sample lists approximately 520,000 distinct CDR3 sequences; less than 25% were seen once. The material sequenced was blood. The receptors derive from a man between 18 and 35 years old with Graves' hyperthyroidism. The CDR3 runs from the conserved cysteine through the conserved F or W. The D gene is left open where the match is weak. Some rows have no size entry. The others give once, few or many, or a class for an expanded clone.

-	TRBV24-1	TRBJ1-5	few	CATSVASNQPQHF	TGTGCCACCAGTGTTGCGTCCAATCAGCCCCAGCATTTT
-	TRBV12-3/TRBV12-4	TRBJ2-6	few	CASSTVEGGPGANVLTF	TGTGCCAGCAGTACCGTGGAGGGTGGCCCTGGGGCCAACGTCCTGACTTTC
-	TRBV19	TRBJ1-1	-	CVTTQNTEAFF	TGTGTCACTACCCAGAACACTGAAGCTTTCTTT
-	TRBV2	TRBJ2-2	-	CASSASVNTGELFF	TGTGCCAGCAGTGCCTCGGTAAACACCGGGGAGCTGTTTTTT
-	TRBV27	TRBJ1-2	many	CASRPWGVNYGYTF	TGTGCCAGCCGTCCCTGGGGTGTTAACTATGGCTACACCTTC
-	TRBV10-1	TRBJ2-7	many	CASSESGRSEQYF	TGCGCCAGCAGTGAGTCGGGAAGATCCGAGCAGTACTTC
TRBD1	TRBV30	TRBJ2-7	-	CAWAWTGASEQYF	TGTGCCTGGGCTTGGACAGGTGCGTCCGAGCAGTACTTC
-	TRBV29-1	TRBJ1-1	-	CSVEKAGLGGGAFF	TGCAGCGTTGAAAAAGCAGGACTCGGAGGGGGGGCTTTCTTT
-	TRBV6-1	TRBJ2-5	-	CASRPNPGLSLQETQYF	TGTGCCAGCAGACCCAACCCGGGACTCTCACTGCAAGAGACCCAGTACTTC
TRBD1	TRBV11-2	TRBJ1-1	many	CASSSLDRDMNTEAFF	TGTGCCAGCAGCTCTCTTGACAGGGACATGAACACTGAAGCTTTCTTT
-	TRBV9	TRBJ1-2	-	CACSAFLRDYGYTF	TGTGCCTGCAGCGCGTTTTTACGGGACTATGGCTACACCTTC
-	TRBV5-1	TRBJ2-7	-	CASSLAGEYEQYF	TGCGCCAGCAGCTTGGCAGGGGAATACGAGCAGTACTTC
-	TRBV6-2/TRBV6-3	TRBJ1-5	many	CASSPGNNQPQHF	TGTGCCAGCAGCCCAGGGAACAATCAGCCCCAGCATTTT
TRBD1	TRBV16	TRBJ1-6	few	CASSPFRGDRANSPLHF	TGTGCCAGCAGCCCATTCAGGGGCGACAGGGCAAATTCACCCCTCCACTTT
-	TRBV5-1	TRBJ2-5	-	CASSLGTGQQETEYF	TGCGCCAGCAGCTTGGGCACAGGGCAGCAAGAGACCGAGTACTTC
-	TRBV2	TRBJ1-5	-	CASSGSSPDNQPQHF	TGTGCCAGCAGTGGATCCAGCCCCGACAATCAGCCCCAGCATTTT
-	TRBV7-9	TRBJ1-2	-	CASSGHRDGYTF	TGTGCCAGCAGCGGTCATCGGGATGGCTACACCTTC
-	TRBV2	TRBJ1-2	few	CASTGWGMHYGYTF	TGTGCCAGCACCGGGTGGGGGATGCACTATGGCTACACCTTC
-	TRBV28	TRBJ2-7	-	CASIQGGRYEQYF	TGTGCCAGCATCCAGGGGGGTCGCTACGAGCAGTACTTC
-	TRBV28	TRBJ2-7	-	CASSPLDSPSSYEQYF	TGTGCCAGCAGTCCTCTGGACAGCCCGAGCTCCTACGAGCAGTACTTC
TRBD1	TRBV6-1	TRBJ1-6	-	CASSEVPPGQAHSPLHF	TGTGCCAGCAGTGAAGTACCACCGGGACAGGCCCATTCACCCCTCCACTTT
TRBD2	TRBV5-1	TRBJ2-2	few	CASSLDLAGVHTGELFF	TGCGCCAGCAGCTTGGATCTAGCGGGGGTGCACACCGGGGAGCTGTTTTTT
TRBD1	TRBV6-2/TRBV6-3	TRBJ1-2	-	CASSPRLIDRGEGYTF	TGTGCCAGCAGTCCCCGCCTCATCGACAGGGGAGAAGGCTACACCTTC
TRBD1	TRBV20-1	TRBJ1-1	many	CSAREDRDREAFF	TGCAGTGCTAGAGAAGACCGGGACAGAGAAGCTTTCTTT
TRBD1	TRBV7-8	TRBJ2-7	many	CASSLGGTGIHEQYF	TGTGCCAGCAGCTTAGGGGGGACAGGGATTCACGAGCAGTACTTC
-	TRBV12-3/TRBV12-4	TRBJ1-5	many	CATGDSNQPQHF	TGTGCCACTGGGGACAGCAATCAGCCCCAGCATTTT
-	TRBV2	TRBJ1-1	many	CASSDTWTEAFF	TGTGCCAGCAGTGACACCTGGACTGAAGCTTTCTTT
TRBD1	TRBV2	TRBJ2-6	-	CASSSGQGASGANVLTF	TGTGCCAGCAGTTCAGGACAGGGGGCCTCTGGGGCCAACGTCCTGACTTTC
-	TRBV20-1	TRBJ1-2	many	CSAGSRAHRYGYTF	TGCAGTGCCGGAAGCAGGGCCCACCGATATGGCTACACCTTC
TRBD1	TRBV5-1	TRBJ2-5	many	CASSLQSGGDETQYF	TGCGCCAGCAGCTTGCAGTCAGGGGGCGACGAGACCCAGTACTTC
-	TRBV6-1	TRBJ2-7	-	CASSLRDPTYEQYF	TGTGCCAGCAGTCTCCGGGATCCCACCTACGAGCAGTACTTC
TRBD1	TRBV4-2	TRBJ2-7	many	CASSRDRGAYEQYF	TGTGCCAGCAGCCGAGACAGGGGGGCCTACGAGCAGTACTTC
-	TRBV12-3/TRBV12-4	TRBJ1-1	many	CASSLRQGGGTEAFF	TGTGCCAGCAGTTTAAGGCAGGGAGGGGGGACTGAAGCTTTCTTT
-	TRBV6-1	TRBJ1-1	many	CASTQGGEAFF	TGTGCCAGCACCCAAGGCGGCGAAGCTTTCTTT
-	TRBV2	TRBJ2-5	many	CASILTWGERKTQYF	TGTGCCAGCATCCTTACTTGGGGGGAGAGAAAAACCCAGTACTTC
TRBD1	TRBV27	TRBJ1-1	many	CASSKDRGGTEAFF	TGTGCCAGCAGTAAGGACAGGGGGGGCACTGAAGCTTTCTTT
-	TRBV7-2	TRBJ2-7	many	CASSLAFGRSYEQYF	TGTGCCAGCAGCTTAGCATTTGGCAGGTCCTACGAGCAGTACTTC
-	TRBV6-1	TRBJ1-1	many	CASSVAAGAEAFF	TGTGCCAGCAGTGTTGCAGCAGGGGCTGAAGCTTTCTTT
-	TRBV15	TRBJ2-6	-	CATSSDGSGANVLTF	TGTGCCACCAGCAGTGATGGGTCTGGGGCCAACGTCCTGACTTTC
-	TRBV4-1	TRBJ1-1	few	CASSLLGSAAFF	TGCGCCAGCAGCCTCCTAGGCTCGGCAGCTTTCTTT
TRBD1	TRBV20-1	TRBJ1-5	-	CSAPRVGGWGNQPQHF	TGCAGTGCTCCCCGGGTAGGGGGCTGGGGCAATCAGCCCCAGCATTTT
TRBD1	TRBV5-1	TRBJ2-5	-	CASRPGQGRETQYF	TGCGCCAGCAGGCCGGGACAGGGCAGAGAGACCCAGTACTTC
-	TRBV6-1	TRBJ2-7	many	CASSESPGRLYEQYF	TGTGCCAGCAGTGAATCTCCCGGGAGACTCTACGAGCAGTACTTC
TRBD1	TRBV12-3/TRBV12-4	TRBJ2-5	few	CASSPRQGSRAQYF	TGTGCCAGCAGTCCCCGACAGGGGTCGAGGGCCCAGTACTTC
TRBD2	TRBV10-1	TRBJ2-7	-	CASEGTSGGANSYEQYF	TGCGCCAGCGAGGGGACTAGCGGGGGGGCGAACAGTTACGAGCAGTACTTC
-	TRBV19	TRBJ1-1	many	CASTQTRGTEAFF	TGTGCCAGTACCCAAACCCGGGGCACTGAAGCTTTCTTT
-	TRBV5-1	TRBJ1-1	many	CASYPQSQTNTEAFF	TGCGCCAGCTATCCCCAATCTCAGACGAACACTGAAGCTTTCTTT
-	TRBV10-3	TRBJ1-1	many	CAISGGLNTEAFF	TGTGCCATCAGTGGAGGCCTGAACACTGAAGCTTTCTTT
-	TRBV24-1	TRBJ1-2	few	CATSDSFRDYGYTF	TGTGCCACCAGTGACTCCTTTCGTGACTATGGCTACACCTTC